The 3 T cell receptor beta chains below were found in one sample sequenced in a study of shared clonotypes between healthy human individuals. Using immunoSEQ multiplex PCR, the repertoire was profiled, and TCRdb retains in-frame clones only, with some absent. Counted here are about 2.3 million clones, roughly 92% occurring once; the ten biggest clones make up around 0.38%. Sequencing input: naive CD4+ T cells from PBMCs. The subset here: CD45RA+ positively selected. All receptors derive from a man aged 18 to 30 in good health. Some clones in this sample may be carry-over from other donors' samples.

Regarding this clone: This CDR3 is also generated by other DNA sequences in the sample. The chain recombines TRBV11-2 with TRBJ2-5; unclear D gene. CDR3 length: 13 residues. CDR1 SGHAT and CDR2 FQNNGV come from the germline V gene. V lost 1 base to trimming and J lost 5 bases, with 8 bases between them. The CDR3 loop is CASSLGSRETQYF. The CDR3 DNA reads TGTGCCAGCAGCTTAGGTAGCAGGGAGACCCAGTACTTC.

CDR3 nucleotides: TGTGCCAGCAGCTTAATAGGCACAGGGGGTATCCCCGGGGAGCTGTTTTTT. Amino acids: CASSLIGTGGIPGELFF. This rearrangement joins TRBV7-3 to TRBJ2-2, with 8 nucleotides matching TRBD1. The V gene's germline CDR1 is SGHTA and CDR2 FQGTGA. This CDR3 has 17 residues. The ends lost 1 base at V and 6 bases at J; junction bases unmatched: 10.

CDR3 region: CASSLVGGRLLNTEAFF. The CDR3 nucleotides are TGTGCCAGCAGCTTAGTAGGGGGCCGACTTTTGAACACTGAAGCTTTCTTT. The V and J genes are TRBV11-2 and TRBJ1-1, with 7 bases matching TRBD1. V shed 1 base and J 0 bases; nucleotides not matched to a gene: 8. CDR1 and CDR2 from the germline V gene are SGHAT and FQNNGV. This CDR3 contains 17 residues.